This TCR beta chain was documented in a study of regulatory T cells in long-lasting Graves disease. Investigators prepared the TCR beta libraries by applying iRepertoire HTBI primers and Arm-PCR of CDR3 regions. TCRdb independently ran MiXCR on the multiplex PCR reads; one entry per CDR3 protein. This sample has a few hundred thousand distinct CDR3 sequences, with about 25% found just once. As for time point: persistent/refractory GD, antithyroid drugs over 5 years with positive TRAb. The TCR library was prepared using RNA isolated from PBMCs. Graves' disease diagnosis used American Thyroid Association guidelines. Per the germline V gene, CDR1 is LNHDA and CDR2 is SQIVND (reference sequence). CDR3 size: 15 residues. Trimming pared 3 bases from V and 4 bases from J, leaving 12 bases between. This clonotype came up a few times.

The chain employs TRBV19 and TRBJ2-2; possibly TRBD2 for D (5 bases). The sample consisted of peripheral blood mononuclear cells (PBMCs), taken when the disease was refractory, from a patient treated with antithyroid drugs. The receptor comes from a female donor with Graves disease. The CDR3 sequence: CASSIDSASTGELFF. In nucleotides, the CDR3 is TGTGCCAGTAGTATTGATAGCGCGAGCACCGGGGAGCTGTTTTTT.